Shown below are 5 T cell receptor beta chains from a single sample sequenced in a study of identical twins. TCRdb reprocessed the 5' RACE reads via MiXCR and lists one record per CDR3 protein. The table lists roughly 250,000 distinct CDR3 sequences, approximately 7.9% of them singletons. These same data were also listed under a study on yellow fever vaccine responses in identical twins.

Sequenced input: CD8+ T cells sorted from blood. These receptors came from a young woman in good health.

The CDR3 reads CASSYLAGSEYGYTF. In nucleotides, the CDR3 is TGTGCCAGCAGTTACCTGGCAGGAAGCGAGTATGGCTACACCTTC. The rearrangement joins TRBV6-5 to TRBJ1-2; D not certain. The germline CDR1 and CDR2 sequences are MNHEY and SVGAGI. The V gene lost 2 bases and the J gene lost 5 bases, with 15 bases spanning the gap. The CDR3 covers 15 residues.

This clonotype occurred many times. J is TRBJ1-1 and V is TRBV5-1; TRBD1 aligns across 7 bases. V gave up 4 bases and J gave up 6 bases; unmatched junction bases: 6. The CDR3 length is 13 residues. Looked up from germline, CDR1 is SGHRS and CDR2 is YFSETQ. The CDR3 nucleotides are TGCGCCAGCAGCCTCGACAGGGAGCCTGAAGCTTTCTTT. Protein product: CASSLDREPEAFF.

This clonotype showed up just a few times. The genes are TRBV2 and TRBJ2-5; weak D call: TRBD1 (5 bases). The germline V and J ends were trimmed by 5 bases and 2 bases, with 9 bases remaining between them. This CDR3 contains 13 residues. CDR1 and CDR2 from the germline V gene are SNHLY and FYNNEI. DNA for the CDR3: TGTGCCAGCAGTCGACAGCCTCAAGAGACCCAGTACTTC. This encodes CASSRQPQETQYF.

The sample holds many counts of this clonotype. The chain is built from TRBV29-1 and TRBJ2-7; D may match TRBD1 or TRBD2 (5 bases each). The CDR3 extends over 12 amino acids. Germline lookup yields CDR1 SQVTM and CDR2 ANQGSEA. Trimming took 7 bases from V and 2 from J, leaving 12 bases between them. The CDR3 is CSAGDGTYEQYV. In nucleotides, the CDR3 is TGCAGCGCCGGGGACGGGACCTACGAGCAGTACGTC.

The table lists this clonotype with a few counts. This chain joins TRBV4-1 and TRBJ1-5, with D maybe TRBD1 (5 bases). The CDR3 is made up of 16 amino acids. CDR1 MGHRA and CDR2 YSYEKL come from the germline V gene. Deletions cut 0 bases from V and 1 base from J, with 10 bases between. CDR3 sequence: CASSQDTGVSNQPQHF. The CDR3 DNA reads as TGCGCCAGCAGCCAAGATACGGGGGTGAGCAATCAGCCCCAGCATTTT.